This T cell receptor (beta chain) was sequenced for a study of cytomegalovirus exposure and HLA in healthy donors. CDR1 is MNHEY and CDR2 is SMNVEV in the germline V gene (reference sequence). The ends lost 7 bases at V and 3 bases at J; junction bases unmatched: 7. The CDR3 is 15 residues long. With 60 Vbeta and 13 Jbeta primers, the PCR was carried out. The method was immunoSEQ multiplex PCR; TCRdb's version includes in-frame clones alone and lacks a portion of them. The sample consists of tens of thousands of clones, more than 70% of them appearing once. The chain links TRBV27 to TRBJ2-2, with 8 nucleotides matching TRBD2. This clonotype was sampled from a woman between 18 and 29 years old in good health and CMV-seronegative. Material for sequencing was PBMCs. The CDR3 is CASNGGLADTGELFF. The CDR3 region has the DNA TGTGCCAGCAACGGCGGACTAGCAGACACCGGGGAGCTGTTTTTT.